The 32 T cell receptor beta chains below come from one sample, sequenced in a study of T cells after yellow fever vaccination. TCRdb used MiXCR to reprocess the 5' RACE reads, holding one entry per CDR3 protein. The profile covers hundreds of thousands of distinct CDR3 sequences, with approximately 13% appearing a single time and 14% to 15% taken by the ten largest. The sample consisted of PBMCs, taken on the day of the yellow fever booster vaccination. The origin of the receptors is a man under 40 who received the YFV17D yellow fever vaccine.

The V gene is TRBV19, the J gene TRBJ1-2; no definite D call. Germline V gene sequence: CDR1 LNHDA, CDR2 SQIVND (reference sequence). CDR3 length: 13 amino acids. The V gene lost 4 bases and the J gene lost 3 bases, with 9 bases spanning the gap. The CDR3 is CASSTLNYYGYTF. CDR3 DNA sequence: TGTGCCAGTAGTACGCTCAATTACTATGGCTACACCTTC.

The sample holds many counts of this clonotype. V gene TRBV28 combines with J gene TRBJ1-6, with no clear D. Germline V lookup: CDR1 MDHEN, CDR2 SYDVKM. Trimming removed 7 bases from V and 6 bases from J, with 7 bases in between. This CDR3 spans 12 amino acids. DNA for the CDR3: TGTGCCAGCACGGAGTTTAATTCACCCCTCCACTTT. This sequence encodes CASTEFNSPLHF.

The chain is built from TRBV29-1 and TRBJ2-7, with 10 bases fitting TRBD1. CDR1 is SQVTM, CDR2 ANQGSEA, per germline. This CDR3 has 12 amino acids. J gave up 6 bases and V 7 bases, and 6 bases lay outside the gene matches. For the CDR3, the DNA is TGCAGCGCGGGACAGGGGTCCCTCGAGCAGTACTTC. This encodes CSAGQGSLEQYF.

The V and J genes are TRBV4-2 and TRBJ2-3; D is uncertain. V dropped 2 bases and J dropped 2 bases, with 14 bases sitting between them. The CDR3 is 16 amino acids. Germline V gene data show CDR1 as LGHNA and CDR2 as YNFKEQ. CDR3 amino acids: CASSQRSFTDTDTQYF. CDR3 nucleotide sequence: TGTGCCAGCAGCCAACGGAGTTTTACGGACACAGATACGCAGTATTTT.

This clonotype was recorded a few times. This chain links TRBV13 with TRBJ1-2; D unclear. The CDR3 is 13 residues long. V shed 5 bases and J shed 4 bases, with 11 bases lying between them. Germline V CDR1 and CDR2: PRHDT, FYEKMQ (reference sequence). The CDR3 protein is CASSAGRGYGYTF. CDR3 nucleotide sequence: TGTGCCAGCAGCGCCGGGCGTGGCTATGGCTACACCTTC.

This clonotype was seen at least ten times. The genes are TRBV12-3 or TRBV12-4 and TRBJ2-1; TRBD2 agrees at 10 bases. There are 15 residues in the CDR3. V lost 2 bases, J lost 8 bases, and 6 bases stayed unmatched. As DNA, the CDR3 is TGTGCCAGCAGTTTAATAGCGGGAGGTGGGGATGAGCAGTTCTTC. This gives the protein CASSLIAGGGDEQFF.

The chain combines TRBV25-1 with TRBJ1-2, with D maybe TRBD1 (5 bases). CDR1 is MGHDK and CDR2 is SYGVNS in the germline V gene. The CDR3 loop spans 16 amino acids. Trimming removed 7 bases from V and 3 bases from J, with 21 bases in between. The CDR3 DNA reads TGTGCCAGCAATTCCGGAAGGGGTTTTGGTGACTATGGCTACACCTTC. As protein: CASNSGRGFGDYGYTF.

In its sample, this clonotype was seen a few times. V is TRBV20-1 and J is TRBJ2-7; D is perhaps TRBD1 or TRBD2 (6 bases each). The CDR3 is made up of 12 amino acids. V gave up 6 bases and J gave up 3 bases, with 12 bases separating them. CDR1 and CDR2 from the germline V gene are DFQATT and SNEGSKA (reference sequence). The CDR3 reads CSAEGGLYEQYF. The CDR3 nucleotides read TGCAGTGCAGAGGGGGGACTCTACGAGCAGTACTTC.

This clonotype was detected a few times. CDR3 region: CASSPTSGRGAETQYF. CDR3 nucleotide sequence: TGTGCCAGCAGCCCGACTAGCGGGAGGGGTGCGGAGACCCAGTACTTC. J is TRBJ2-5 and V is TRBV7-2; the match to TRBD2 covers 14 bases. CDR1 and CDR2 (germline): SGHTA, FQGNSA. CDR3 size: 16 residues. The J segment lost 5 bases and the V segment lost 5 bases, leaving 7 bases of the junction unmatched.

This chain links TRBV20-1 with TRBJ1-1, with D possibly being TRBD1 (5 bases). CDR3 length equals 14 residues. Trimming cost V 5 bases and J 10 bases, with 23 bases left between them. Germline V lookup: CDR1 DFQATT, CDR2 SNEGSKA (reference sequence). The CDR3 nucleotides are TGCAGTGCTGGAAGCCCCCGGGATTTAACAGGAGCTTTCTTT. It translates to CSAGSPRDLTGAFF.

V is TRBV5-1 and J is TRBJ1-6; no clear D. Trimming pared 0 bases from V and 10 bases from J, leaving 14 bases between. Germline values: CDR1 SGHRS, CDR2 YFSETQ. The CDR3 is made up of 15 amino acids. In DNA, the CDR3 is TGCGCCAGCAGCTTGGATTCCGGTCAGCACTCACCCCTCCACTTT. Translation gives CASSLDSGQHSPLHF.

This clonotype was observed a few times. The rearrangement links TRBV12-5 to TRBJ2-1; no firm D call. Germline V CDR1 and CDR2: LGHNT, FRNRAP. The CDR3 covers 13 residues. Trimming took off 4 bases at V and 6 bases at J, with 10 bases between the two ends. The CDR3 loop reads CASGYSIPNEQFF. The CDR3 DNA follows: TGTGCTAGTGGTTATAGCATTCCCAATGAGCAGTTCTTC.

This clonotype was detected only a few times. CDR3 in DNA: TGCAGTGCTATTCCCGGCACGGGAGGGTATAGCACAGATACGCAGTATTTT. This codes for CSAIPGTGGYSTDTQYF. The V gene is TRBV20-1, the J gene TRBJ2-3; 8 bases match TRBD2. V was clipped by 4 bases and J by 0 bases; unmatched bases: 12. Germline CDR1 reads DFQATT; CDR2 reads SNEGSKA (reference sequence). The CDR3 is 17 amino acids.

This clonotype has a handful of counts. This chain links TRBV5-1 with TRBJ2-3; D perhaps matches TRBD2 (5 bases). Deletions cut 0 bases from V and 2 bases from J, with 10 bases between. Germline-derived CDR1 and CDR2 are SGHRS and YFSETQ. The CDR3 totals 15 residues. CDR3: CASSLGNRDTDTQYF. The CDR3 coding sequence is TGCGCCAGCAGCTTGGGGAATCGGGACACAGATACGCAGTATTTT.

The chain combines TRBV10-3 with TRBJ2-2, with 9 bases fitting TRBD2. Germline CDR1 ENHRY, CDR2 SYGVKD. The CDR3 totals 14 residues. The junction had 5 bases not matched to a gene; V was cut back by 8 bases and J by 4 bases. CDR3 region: CAIFAGGITGELFF. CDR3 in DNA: TGTGCCATCTTTGCGGGAGGGATCACCGGGGAGCTGTTTTTT.

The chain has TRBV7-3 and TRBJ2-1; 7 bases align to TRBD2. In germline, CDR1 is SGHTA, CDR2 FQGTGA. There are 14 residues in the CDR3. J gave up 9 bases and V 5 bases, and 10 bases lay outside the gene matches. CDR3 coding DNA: TGTGCCAGCAGCCCGGCGGCGGGAGTCCGTGAGCAGTTCTTC. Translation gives CASSPAAGVREQFF.

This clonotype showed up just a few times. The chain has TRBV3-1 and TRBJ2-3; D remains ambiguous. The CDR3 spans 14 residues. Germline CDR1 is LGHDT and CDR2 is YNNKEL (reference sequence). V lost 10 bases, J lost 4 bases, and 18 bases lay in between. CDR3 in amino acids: CATRSLDVPDTQYF. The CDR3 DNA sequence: TGTGCCACACGGTCTTTGGACGTTCCAGATACGCAGTATTTT.

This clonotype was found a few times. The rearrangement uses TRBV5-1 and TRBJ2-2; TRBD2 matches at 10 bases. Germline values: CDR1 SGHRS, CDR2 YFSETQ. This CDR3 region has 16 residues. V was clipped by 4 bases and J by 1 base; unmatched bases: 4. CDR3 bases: TGCGCCAGCAGCGCACTAGCGGGAAAGAACACCGGGGAGCTGTTTTTT. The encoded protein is CASSALAGKNTGELFF.

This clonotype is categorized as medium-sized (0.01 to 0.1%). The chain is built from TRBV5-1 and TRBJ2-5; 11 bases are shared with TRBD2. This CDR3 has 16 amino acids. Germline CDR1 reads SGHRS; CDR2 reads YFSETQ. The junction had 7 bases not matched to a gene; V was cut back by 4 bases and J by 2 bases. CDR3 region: CASSPRTSGQQETQYF. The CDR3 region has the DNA TGCGCCAGCAGCCCAAGGACTAGCGGGCAACAAGAGACCCAGTACTTC.

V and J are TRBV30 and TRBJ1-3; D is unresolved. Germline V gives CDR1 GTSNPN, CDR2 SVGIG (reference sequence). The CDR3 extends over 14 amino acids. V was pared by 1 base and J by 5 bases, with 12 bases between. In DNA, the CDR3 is TGTGCCTGGAGTGACGGTTTACGGAGAAACACCATATATTTT. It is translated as CAWSDGLRRNTIYF.

The CDR3 region has the DNA TGTGCCAGCAGCCCGGGACAGGGGGGAGGGCGAACTAATGAAAAACTGTTTTTT. Amino acids: CASSPGQGGGRTNEKLFF. The genes are TRBV11-2 and TRBJ1-4, with TRBD1 matching over 11 bases. V dropped 5 bases and J dropped 1; count of bases not matched to a gene: 9. The germline gives CDR1 SGHAT, CDR2 FQNNGV. The CDR3 consists of 18 residues.

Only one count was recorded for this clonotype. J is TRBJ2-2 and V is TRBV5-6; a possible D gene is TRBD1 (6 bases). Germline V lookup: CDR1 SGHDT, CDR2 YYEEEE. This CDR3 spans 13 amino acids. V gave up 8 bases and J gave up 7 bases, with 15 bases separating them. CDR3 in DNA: TGTGCCAGGAGCCAGGGGCCCGTCGGGGAGCTGTTTTTT. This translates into CARSQGPVGELFF.

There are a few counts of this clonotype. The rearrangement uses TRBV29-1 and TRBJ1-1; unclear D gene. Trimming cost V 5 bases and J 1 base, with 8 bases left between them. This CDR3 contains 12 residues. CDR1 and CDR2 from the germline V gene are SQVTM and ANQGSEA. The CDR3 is CSVSVGNTEAFF. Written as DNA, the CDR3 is TGCAGCGTTTCGGTAGGGAACACTGAAGCTTTCTTT.

The CDR3 nucleotides read TGCAGTGCAATAGGGACTAGCGGCGGAGAGACCCAGTACTTC. This codes for CSAIGTSGGETQYF. The chain combines TRBV20-1 with TRBJ2-5, with 11 bases matching TRBD2. Germline V gene lookup returns CDR1 DFQATT and CDR2 SNEGSKA (reference sequence). Trimming cost V 6 bases and J 4 bases; bases outside gene matches: 7. This CDR3 comprises 14 residues.

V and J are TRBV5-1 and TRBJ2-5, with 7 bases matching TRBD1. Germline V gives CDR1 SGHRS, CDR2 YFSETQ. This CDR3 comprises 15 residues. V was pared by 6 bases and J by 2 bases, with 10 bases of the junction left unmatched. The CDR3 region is CASNPTGTVQETQYF. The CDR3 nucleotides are TGCGCCAGCAACCCCACCGGGACAGTACAAGAGACCCAGTACTTC.

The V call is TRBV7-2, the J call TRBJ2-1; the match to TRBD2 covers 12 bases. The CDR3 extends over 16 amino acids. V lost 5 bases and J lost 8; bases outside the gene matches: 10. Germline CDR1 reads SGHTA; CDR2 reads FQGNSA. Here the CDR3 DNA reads TGTGCCAGCAGCCCTCGGACTAGCGGGGTCCCTCATGAGCAGTTCTTC. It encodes CASSPRTSGVPHEQFF.

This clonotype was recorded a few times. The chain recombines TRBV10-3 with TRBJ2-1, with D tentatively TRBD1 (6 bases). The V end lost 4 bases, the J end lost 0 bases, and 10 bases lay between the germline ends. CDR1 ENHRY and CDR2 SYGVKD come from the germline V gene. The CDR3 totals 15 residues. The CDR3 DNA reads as TGTGCCATCAGTGGGGACACCCACTCCTACAATGAGCAGTTCTTC. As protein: CAISGDTHSYNEQFF.

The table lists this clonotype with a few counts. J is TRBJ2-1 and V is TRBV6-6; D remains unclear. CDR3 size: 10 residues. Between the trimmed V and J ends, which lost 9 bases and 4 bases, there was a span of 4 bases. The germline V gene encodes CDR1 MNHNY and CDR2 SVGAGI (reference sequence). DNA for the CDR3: TGTGCCAGAAGATACAATGAGCAGTTCTTC. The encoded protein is CARRYNEQFF.

This CDR3 is CASSPRGREAVGELFF. The CDR3 coding sequence is TGTGCCAGCAGCCCTCGGGGGCGGGAGGCTGTCGGGGAGCTGTTTTTT. This chain connects TRBV6-4 to TRBJ2-2; 8 nucleotides line up with TRBD2. V trimming: 6 bases; J trimming: 7 bases; junction bases outside the gene matches: 13. The length of the CDR3 is 16 residues. Germline CDR1 and CDR2: MRHNA and SNTAGT.

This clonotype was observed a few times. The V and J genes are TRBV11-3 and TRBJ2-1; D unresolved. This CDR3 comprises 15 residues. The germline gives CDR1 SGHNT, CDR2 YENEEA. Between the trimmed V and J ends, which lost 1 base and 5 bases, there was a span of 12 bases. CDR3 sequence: CASSLGSRTHNEQFF. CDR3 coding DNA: TGTGCCAGCAGCTTAGGGAGCCGGACCCACAATGAGCAGTTCTTC.

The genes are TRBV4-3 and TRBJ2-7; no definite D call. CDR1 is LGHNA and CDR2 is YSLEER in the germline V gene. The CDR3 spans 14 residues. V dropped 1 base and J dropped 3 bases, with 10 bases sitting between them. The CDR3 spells CASSQGPGGYEQYF. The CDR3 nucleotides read TGCGCCAGCAGCCAAGGACCGGGCGGCTACGAGCAGTACTTC.

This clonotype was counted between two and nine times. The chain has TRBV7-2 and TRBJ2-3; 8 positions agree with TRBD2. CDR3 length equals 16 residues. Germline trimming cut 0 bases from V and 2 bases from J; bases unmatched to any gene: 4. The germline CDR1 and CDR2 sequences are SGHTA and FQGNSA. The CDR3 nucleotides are TGTGCCAGCAGCTTAGCGGCGGGAGGAGCCACAGATACGCAGTATTTT. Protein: CASSLAAGGATDTQYF.